The T cell receptor (beta chain) under discussion was sequenced for a study of cytomegalovirus exposure and HLA in healthy donors. The length of the CDR3 is 14 residues. Trimming shortened V by 3 bases and J by 2 bases, and 11 bases separated the two germline ends. Germline assignment: CDR1 SGHAT and CDR2 FQNNGV. PCR primers comprised 60 Vbeta and 13 Jbeta primers. The method was immunoSEQ multiplex PCR; TCRdb's version includes in-frame clones alone and lacks a portion of them. This table has approximately 77,000 clones, around 84% appearing once. The receptor comes from a man aged 35 to 55 in good health and CMV-seronegative. The chain uses TRBV11-2 and TRBJ2-7; D is perhaps TRBD2 (6 bases). The sequenced material came from PBMCs. The CDR3: CASSFLGRTYEQYF. CDR3 bases: TGTGCCAGCAGCTTCCTGGGGAGGACCTACGAGCAGTACTTC.